This TCR beta chain was profiled in a study of control samples from healthy donors and cancer patients. Profiled with immunoSEQ multiplex PCR; TCRdb holds only in-frame clones, not every one. The table lists more than 150,000 clones, roughly 93% of them singletons, with approximately 1.5% in the top ten. Trimming left V 4 bases short and J 0 bases short, with 10 bases between. CDR1 MNHEY and CDR2 SVGAGI come from the germline V gene. CDR3 length: 15 residues. The TCR was taken from a man in his late teens or twenties in good health. The sample taken for sequencing was blood. V usage is TRBV6-5 and J usage is TRBJ1-3; D unclear. The CDR3 region is CASSLDYYSGNTIYF. The CDR3 DNA follows: TGTGCCAGCAGTTTGGACTACTACTCTGGAAACACCATATATTTT.